Ten or more counts support the clone carrying this T cell receptor beta chain. The data are from a study of CD8 T cells in ankylosing spondylitis. TCRdb ran MiXCR on the 5' RACE reads and lists one entry per CDR3 protein. The sample contains under 300,000 distinct CDR3 sequences, about 10% of which appear only once. V gave up 1 base and J gave up 7 bases, with 14 bases separating them. Germline V CDR1 and CDR2: MNHEY, SVGEGT. The length of the CDR3 is 14 residues. The sample taken for sequencing was blood, either unsorted or a sorted T cell fraction (not recorded which). The clonotype comes from a male donor with ankylosing spondylitis or in good health (not recorded which). The chain couples TRBV6-2 or TRBV6-3 to TRBJ2-7; D possibly corresponds to TRBD1 (6 bases). As DNA, the CDR3 is TGTGCCAGCAGTTACTTCAGAACAGGGATAGAGCAGTACTTC. This translates into CASSYFRTGIEQYF.